The TCR beta chain under discussion was sequenced for a study of shared clonotypes between healthy human individuals. Study as a whole: The donors, two women and a few men, were aged 18 to 49. Overall study results and limits: Roughly 5.3% of naive CD4 clonotypes were common to several donors.

Healthy and HIV-negative, the adult donors had no recent acute infections or vaccinations. With respect to this clone: Its antigen is unknown.

Clones were read by immunoSEQ multiplex PCR, and TCRdb kept only the in-frame ones, dropping some. The sample lists 330,000 or so clones, around 67% occurring once. Sequencing input: memory CD4+ T cells sorted from blood. The subset is: CD45RA-negative fraction. The TCR comes from a man younger than 45 in good health.

The CDR3 protein is CASSQRGEDYNEQFF. The DNA for the CDR3 is TGTGCCAGCAGCCAACGAGGGGAGGACTACAATGAGCAGTTCTTC. The V call is TRBV7-9, the J call TRBJ2-1; the D gene is possibly TRBD2 (6 bases). Trimming stripped 5 bases from V and 3 bases from J, with 14 bases between. CDR3 length: 15 residues. Germline CDR1 is SEHNR and CDR2 is FQNEAQ (reference sequence).